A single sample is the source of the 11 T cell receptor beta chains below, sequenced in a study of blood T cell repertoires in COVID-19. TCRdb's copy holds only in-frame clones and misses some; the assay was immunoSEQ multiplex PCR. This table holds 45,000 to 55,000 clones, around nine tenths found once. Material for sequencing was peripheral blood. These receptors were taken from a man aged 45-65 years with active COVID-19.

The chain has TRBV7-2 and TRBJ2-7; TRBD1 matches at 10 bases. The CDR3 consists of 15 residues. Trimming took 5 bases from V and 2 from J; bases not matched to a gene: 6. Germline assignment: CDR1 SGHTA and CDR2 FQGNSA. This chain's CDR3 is CASSIRTGGTYEQYF. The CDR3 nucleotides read TGTGCCAGCAGCATCAGGACAGGGGGGACCTACGAGCAGTACTTC.

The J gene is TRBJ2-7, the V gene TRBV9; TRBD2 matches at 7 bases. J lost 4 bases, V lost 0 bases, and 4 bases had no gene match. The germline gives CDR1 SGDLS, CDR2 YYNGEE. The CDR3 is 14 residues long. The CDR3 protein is CASSVDWGGYEQYF. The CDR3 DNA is TGTGCCAGCAGCGTAGATTGGGGGGGTTACGAGCAGTACTTC. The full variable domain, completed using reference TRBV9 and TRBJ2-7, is DSGVTQTPKHLITATGQRVTLRCSPRSGDLSVYWYQQSLDQGLQFLIQYYNGEERAKGNILERFSAQQFPDLHSELNLSSLELGDSALYFCASSVDWGGYEQYFGPGTRLTVT.

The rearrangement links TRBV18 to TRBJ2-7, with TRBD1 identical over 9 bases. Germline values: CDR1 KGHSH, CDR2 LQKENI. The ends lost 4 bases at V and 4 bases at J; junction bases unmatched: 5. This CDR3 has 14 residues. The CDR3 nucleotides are TGTGCCAGCTCACTTGACAGGGGGAAGTACGAGCAGTACTTC. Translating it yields CASSLDRGKYEQYF. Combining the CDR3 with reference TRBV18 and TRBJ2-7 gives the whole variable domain NAGVMQNPRHLVRRRGQEARLRCSPMKGHSHVYWYRQLPEEGLKFMVYLQKENIIDESGMPKERFSAEFPKEGPSILRIQQVVRGDSAAYFCASSLDRGKYEQYFGPGTRLTVT.

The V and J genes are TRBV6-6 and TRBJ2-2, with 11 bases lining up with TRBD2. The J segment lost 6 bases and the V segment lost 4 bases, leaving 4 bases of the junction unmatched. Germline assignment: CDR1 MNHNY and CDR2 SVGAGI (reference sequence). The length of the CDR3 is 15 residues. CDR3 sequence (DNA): TGTGCCAGCAGTTTAGCGGGAGGGTCTGCCGGGGAGCTGTTTTTT. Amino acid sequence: CASSLAGGSAGELFF.

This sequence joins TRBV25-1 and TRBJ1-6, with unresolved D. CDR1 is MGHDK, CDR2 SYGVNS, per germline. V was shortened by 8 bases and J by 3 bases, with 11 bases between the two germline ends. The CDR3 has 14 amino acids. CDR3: CASSRADYNSPLHF. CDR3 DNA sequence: TGTGCCAGCTCGCGGGCTGACTATAATTCACCCCTCCACTTT.

CDR3 bases: TGTGCCAGCAGTGATTTGTCCGGGGACACCATATATTTT. Encoded protein: CASSDLSGDTIYF. V and J are TRBV6-1 and TRBJ1-3; D uncertain. Germline CDR1 MNHNS, CDR2 SASEGT. The CDR3 has 13 residues. Trimming removed 3 bases from V and 8 bases from J, with 11 bases in between.

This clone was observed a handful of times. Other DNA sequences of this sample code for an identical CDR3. The CDR3 sequence is CASSYSRTGGGYGYTF. The CDR3 region has the DNA TGTGCCAGCAGTTACTCAAGGACAGGGGGCGGATATGGCTACACCTTC. The chain joins TRBV6-5 to TRBJ1-2, with 11 positions matching TRBD1. This CDR3 spans 16 amino acids. The germline gives CDR1 MNHEY, CDR2 SVGAGI. With 0 bases clipped from V and 5 bases from J, the junction kept 5 bases outside the gene matches.

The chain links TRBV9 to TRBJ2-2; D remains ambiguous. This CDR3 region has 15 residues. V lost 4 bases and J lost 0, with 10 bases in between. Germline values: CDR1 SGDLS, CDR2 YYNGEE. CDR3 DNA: TGTGCCAGCAGCCCATTTAGTGCGAACACCGGGGAGCTGTTTTTT. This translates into CASSPFSANTGELFF.

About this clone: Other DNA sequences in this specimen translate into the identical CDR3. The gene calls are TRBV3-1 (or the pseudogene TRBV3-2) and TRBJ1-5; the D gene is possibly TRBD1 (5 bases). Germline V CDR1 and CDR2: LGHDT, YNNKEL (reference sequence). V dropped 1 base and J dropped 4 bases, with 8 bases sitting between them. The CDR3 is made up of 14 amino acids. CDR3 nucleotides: TGTGCCAGCAGCCAAGCCTCAGGGAATCAGCCCCAGCATTTT. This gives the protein CASSQASGNQPQHF.

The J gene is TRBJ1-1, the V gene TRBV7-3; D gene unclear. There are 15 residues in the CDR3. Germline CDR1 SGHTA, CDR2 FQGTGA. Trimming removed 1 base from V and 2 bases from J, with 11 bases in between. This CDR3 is CASSLIGNSNTEAFF. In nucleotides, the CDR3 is TGTGCCAGCAGCTTAATCGGGAACAGTAACACTGAAGCTTTCTTT.

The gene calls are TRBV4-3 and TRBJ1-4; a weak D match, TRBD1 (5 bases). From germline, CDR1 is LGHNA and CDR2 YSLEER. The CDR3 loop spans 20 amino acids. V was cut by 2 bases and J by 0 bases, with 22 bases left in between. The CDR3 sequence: CASSQRRGSETDTTNEKLFF. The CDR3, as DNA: TGCGCCAGCAGCCAAAGGCGGGGGTCTGAGACGGACACAACTAATGAAAAACTGTTTTTT.